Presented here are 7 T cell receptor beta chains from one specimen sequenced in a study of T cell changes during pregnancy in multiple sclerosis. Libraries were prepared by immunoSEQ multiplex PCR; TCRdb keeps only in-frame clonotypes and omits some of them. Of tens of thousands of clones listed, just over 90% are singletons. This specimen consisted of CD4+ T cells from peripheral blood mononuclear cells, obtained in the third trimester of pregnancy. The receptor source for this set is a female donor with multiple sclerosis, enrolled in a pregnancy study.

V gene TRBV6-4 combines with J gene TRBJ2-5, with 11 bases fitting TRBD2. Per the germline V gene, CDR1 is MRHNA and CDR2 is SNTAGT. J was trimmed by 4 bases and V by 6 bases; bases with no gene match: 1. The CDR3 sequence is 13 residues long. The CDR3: CASSGLAGETQYF. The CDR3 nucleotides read TGTGCCAGCAGCGGACTAGCGGGAGAGACCCAGTACTTC.

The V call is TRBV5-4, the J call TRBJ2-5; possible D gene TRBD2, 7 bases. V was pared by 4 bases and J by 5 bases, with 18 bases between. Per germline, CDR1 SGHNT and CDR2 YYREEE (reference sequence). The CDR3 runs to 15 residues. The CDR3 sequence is CASSPVGGQGETQYF. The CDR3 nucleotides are TGTGCCAGCAGCCCGGTCGGGGGGCAGGGGGAGACCCAGTACTTC.

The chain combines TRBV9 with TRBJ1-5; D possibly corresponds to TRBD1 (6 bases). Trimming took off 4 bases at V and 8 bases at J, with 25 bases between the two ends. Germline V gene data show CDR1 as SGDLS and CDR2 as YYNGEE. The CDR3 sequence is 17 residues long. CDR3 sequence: CASSQGGGLLRPEPQHF. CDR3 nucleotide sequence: TGTGCCAGCAGCCAAGGGGGGGGGTTGTTGAGACCAGAGCCCCAGCATTTT.

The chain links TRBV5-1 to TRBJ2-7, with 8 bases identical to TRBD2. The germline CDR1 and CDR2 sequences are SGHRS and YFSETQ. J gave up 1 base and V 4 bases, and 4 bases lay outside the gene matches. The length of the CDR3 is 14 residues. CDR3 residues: CASSQRELSYEQYF. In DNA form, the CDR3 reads TGCGCCAGCAGCCAGCGGGAGTTGTCCTACGAGCAGTACTTC.

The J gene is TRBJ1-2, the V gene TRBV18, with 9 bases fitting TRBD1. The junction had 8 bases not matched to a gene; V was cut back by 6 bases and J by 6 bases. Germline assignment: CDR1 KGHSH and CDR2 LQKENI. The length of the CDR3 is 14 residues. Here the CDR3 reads CASSFDGTGNGYTF. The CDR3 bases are TGTGCCAGCTCCTTCGATGGGACAGGGAATGGCTACACCTTC.

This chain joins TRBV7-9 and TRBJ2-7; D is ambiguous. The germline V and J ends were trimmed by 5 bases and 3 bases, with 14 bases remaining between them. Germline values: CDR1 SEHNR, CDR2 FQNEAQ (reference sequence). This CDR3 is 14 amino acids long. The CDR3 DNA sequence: TGTGCCAGCAGCCCGATCCGGGTCTACTACGAGCAGTACTTC. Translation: CASSPIRVYYEQYF.

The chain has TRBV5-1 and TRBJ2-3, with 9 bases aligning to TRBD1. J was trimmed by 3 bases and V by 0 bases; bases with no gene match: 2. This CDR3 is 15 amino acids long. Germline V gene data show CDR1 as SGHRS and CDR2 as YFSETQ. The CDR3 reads CASSLEGQGTDTQYF. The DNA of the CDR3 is TGCGCCAGCAGCTTGGAGGGACAGGGAACAGATACGCAGTATTTT.